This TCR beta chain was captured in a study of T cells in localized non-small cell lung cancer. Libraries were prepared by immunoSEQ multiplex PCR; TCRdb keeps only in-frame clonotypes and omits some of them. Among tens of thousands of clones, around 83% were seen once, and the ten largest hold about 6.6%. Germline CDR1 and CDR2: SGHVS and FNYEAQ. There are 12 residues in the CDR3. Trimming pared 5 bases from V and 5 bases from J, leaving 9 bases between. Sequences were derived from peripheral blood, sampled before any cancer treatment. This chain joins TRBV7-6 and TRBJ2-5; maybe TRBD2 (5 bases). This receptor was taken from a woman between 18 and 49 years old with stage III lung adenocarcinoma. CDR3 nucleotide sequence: TGTGCCAGCAGCCCCCGAGGGGAGACCCAGTACTTC. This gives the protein CASSPRGETQYF.